The entry that follows covers one T cell receptor (beta chain) sequence. Its antigen is as yet unknown. These data originate in a study of blood T cells in healthy people across ages. Findings and limits, study-wide: Unsorted PBMC input precluded a conclusive naive versus antigen-experienced comparison.

Every donor contributed around 10 milliliters of peripheral blood by blood draw. Using a J-beta primer mix together with a sample-barcoded 5' primer, a second PCR was run for about 7 to 12 cycles. One entry per CDR3 protein, called by TCRdb with MiXCR from the 5' RACE reads. The sample holds hundreds of thousands of distinct CDR3 sequences; more than 50% are singletons and the top ten take around 25%. The germline V gene has CDR1 SQVTM and CDR2 ANQGSEA. The CDR3 runs to 13 residues. V dropped 0 bases and J dropped 6 bases, with 9 bases sitting between them. The receptor was isolated from a man aged 35 to 55 in good health. Sequencing was done on a sample of blood. The chain combines TRBV29-1 with TRBJ1-5, with D unresolved. The CDR3 is CSVEDGDVQPQHF. For the CDR3, the DNA is TGCAGCGTTGAAGACGGTGACGTTCAGCCCCAGCATTTT.